A single sample is the source of the 30 T cell receptor beta chains below, sequenced in a study of blood T cells in healthy people across ages. It was with a sample-barcoded 5' primer and a J-beta primer mix that a second PCR of roughly 7 to 12 cycles was run. TCRdb reprocessed the 5' RACE reads with MiXCR, giving one entry per CDR3 protein. The sample has under 800,000 distinct CDR3 sequences; 21% are singletons. The sample consisted of blood. These receptors originate from a man between 65 and 85 years old in good health.

This clonotype was detected only a few times. V gene TRBV29-1 combines with J gene TRBJ2-3; 7 bases are shared with TRBD2. This CDR3 is 15 amino acids long. The germline gives CDR1 SQVTM, CDR2 ANQGSEA. The junction had 13 bases not matched to a gene; V was cut back by 5 bases and J by 5 bases. This chain's CDR3 is CSVWGRAQEGDTQYF. CDR3 coding DNA: TGCAGCGTTTGGGGGAGGGCCCAGGAAGGAGATACGCAGTATTTT.

This clonotype was counted only a few times. The chain combines TRBV9 with TRBJ2-5; tentatively, D is TRBD2 (6 bases). The CDR3 loop spans 13 amino acids. Germline CDR1 SGDLS, CDR2 YYNGEE. V was trimmed by 1 base and J by 5 bases, leaving 9 bases between them. CDR3 DNA sequence: TGTGCCAGCAGCGTAATCAGCGGGGAGACCCAGTACTTC. Residues: CASSVISGETQYF. Full variable domain (missing parts from reference TRBV9 and TRBJ2-5): DSGVTQTPKHLITATGQRVTLRCSPRSGDLSVYWYQQSLDQGLQFLIQYYNGEERAKGNILERFSAQQFPDLHSELNLSSLELGDSALYFCASSVISGETQYFGPGTRLLVL.

The rearrangement uses TRBV6-5 and TRBJ2-4; 9 nucleotides agree with TRBD2. The CDR3 contains 16 residues. CDR1 is MNHEY and CDR2 is SVGAGI in the germline V gene. V lost 6 bases to trimming and J lost 3 bases; unmatched junction nucleotides: 9. In DNA, the CDR3 is TGTGCCAGCAGCTACGGGCGGGAGGGCCTCAAAAACATTCAGTACTTC. Translation gives CASSYGREGLKNIQYF.

A note on this clonotype: A single base separates this from a much larger clone, so it may be a read error. The chain couples TRBV29-1 to TRBJ2-7, with 7 bases aligning to TRBD1. This CDR3 is 14 amino acids long. Germline CDR1 SQVTM, CDR2 ANQGSEA. The trim removed 3 bases at V and 5 bases at J, leaving 10 bases unmatched. As DNA, the CDR3 is TGCAGCGTTGAGGTGCAACAGGGGAGCAACGAGCAGTACTTC. This gives the protein CSVEVQQGSNEQYF.

This clonotype has more than one count but fewer than ten. A read error may explain this, as a much larger clone is one base away. CDR3 DNA: TGCGCCAGCAGCTTGAGGGGTGGACAGGGGTATGGCTACACCTTC. Amino acids: CASSLRGGQGYGYTF. V usage is TRBV5-1 and J usage is TRBJ1-2; TRBD1 matches 9 bases. The CDR3 has 15 residues. V was clipped by 1 base and J by 5 bases; unmatched bases: 6. Per the germline V gene, CDR1 is SGHRS and CDR2 is YFSETQ.

This clonotype was detected only a few times. The gene calls are TRBV30 and TRBJ2-2, with D perhaps TRBD2 (6 bases). The CDR3 has 13 amino acids. V lost 3 bases and J 3 bases, leaving 8 bases between the germline ends. Germline V lookup: CDR1 GTSNPN, CDR2 SVGIG (reference sequence). This CDR3 is CAWSGGYTGELFF. The CDR3 nucleotides are TGTGCCTGGAGCGGGGGATACACCGGGGAGCTGTTTTTT.

This sequence joins TRBV4-2 and TRBJ2-5; 8 nucleotides agree with TRBD2. The J segment lost 1 base and the V segment lost 1 base, leaving 5 bases of the junction unmatched. Per the germline V gene, CDR1 is LGHNA and CDR2 is YNFKEQ. This CDR3 has 16 amino acids. CDR3 loop: CASSQGLAGSQETQYF. The CDR3 DNA follows: TGTGCCAGCAGCCAAGGCCTAGCGGGCAGCCAAGAGACCCAGTACTTC.

Comments on this clonotype: With a much larger clone just one base away, this may be a read error. The rearrangement links TRBV5-1 to TRBJ2-6; a possible D gene is TRBD1 (5 bases). The V gene's germline CDR1 is SGHRS and CDR2 YFSETQ. The CDR3 totals 16 residues. The CDR3 DNA reads as TGCGCCAGCAGCATGACGGACGGAACTGGGGCCGACGTCCTGACTTTC. As protein: CASSMTDGTGADVLTF.

This clonotype was observed a few times. A much larger clone sits a single nucleotide away, making a read error possible. The V and J genes are TRBV29-1 and TRBJ2-5, with a weak D call TRBD2 (5 bases). CDR1 is SQVTM, CDR2 ANQGSEA, per germline. The CDR3 runs to 16 residues. Trimming pared 2 bases from V and 4 bases from J, leaving 20 bases between. This CDR3 is CSVESPDGLIRETQYF. Here the CDR3 DNA reads TGCAGCGTTGAATCCCCGGACGGACTGATACGAGAGACCCAGTACTTC.

The chain is built from TRBV29-1 and TRBJ2-3; D may be TRBD2 (5 bases). CDR1 is SQVTM and CDR2 is ANQGSEA in the germline V gene. V lost 3 bases to trimming and J lost 4 bases, with 11 bases between them. This CDR3 has 13 amino acids. For the CDR3, the DNA is TGCAGCGTTGATAGCGACCCGTCAGATACGCAGTATTTT. It is translated as CSVDSDPSDTQYF.

This clonotype was detected only a few times. The rearrangement links TRBV5-1 to TRBJ2-1, with D tentatively TRBD2 (6 bases). The CDR3 has 14 amino acids. V gave up 6 bases and J gave up 7 bases, with 17 bases separating them. Germline CDR1 reads SGHRS; CDR2 reads YFSETQ. In DNA, the CDR3 is TGCGCCAGCACCTCAACGGGAGTTACAAATGAGCAGTTCTTC. Amino acids: CASTSTGVTNEQFF.

The chain has TRBV4-2 and TRBJ1-5; TRBD1 aligns across 11 bases. This CDR3 region has 14 residues. Germline loops: CDR1 LGHNA, CDR2 YNFKEQ. Unmatched junction bases numbered 6, after V lost 4 bases and J lost 10 bases. CDR3 residues: CASSRGQGAGPQHF. Written as DNA, the CDR3 is TGTGCCAGCAGCCGTGGACAGGGGGCGGGTCCCCAGCATTTT.

J is TRBJ1-3 and V is TRBV9; weak D call: TRBD1 (5 bases). This CDR3 has 16 residues. The ends were cut back, 4 bases at V and 4 bases at J, with 18 bases in the middle. Germline-derived CDR1 and CDR2 are SGDLS and YYNGEE. CDR3 DNA sequence: TGTGCCAGCAGCCTCCAGGGAATTGGTCGGGGAAACACCATATATTTT. Its protein is CASSLQGIGRGNTIYF.

This clonotype was seen only a few times. In DNA form, the CDR3 reads TGCAGTGCTAGGGGGACTAGCGGGAGGGACCAAGAGACCCAGTACTTC. Translation: CSARGTSGRDQETQYF. V is TRBV20-1 and J is TRBJ2-5; TRBD2 aligns across 16 bases. Germline V lookup: CDR1 DFQATT, CDR2 SNEGSKA (reference sequence). Unmatched junction bases numbered 1, after V lost 3 bases and J lost 0 bases. The CDR3 has 16 residues.

The genes are TRBV29-1 and TRBJ1-1; TRBD1 is a possible D gene (5 bases). The V gene lost 4 bases and the J gene lost 3 bases, with 12 bases spanning the gap. The length of the CDR3 is 13 residues. CDR1 and CDR2 from the germline V gene are SQVTM and ANQGSEA. CDR3 sequence (DNA): TGCAGCGTTGTTGAGGTAGGGGACACTGAAGCTTTCTTT. It yields the protein CSVVEVGDTEAFF.

This clonotype has a handful of counts. The J gene is TRBJ2-5, the V gene TRBV19, with 8 bases aligning to TRBD2. Germline loops: CDR1 LNHDA, CDR2 SQIVND (reference sequence). CDR3 length: 13 amino acids. V lost 4 bases, J lost 4 bases, and 2 bases stayed unmatched. CDR3 protein: CASSKAGVETQYF. CDR3 nucleotides: TGTGCCAGTAGTAAAGCGGGAGTAGAGACCCAGTACTTC.

V usage is TRBV6-2 or TRBV6-3 and J usage is TRBJ2-1; D uncertain. Trimming removed 6 bases from V and 0 bases from J, with 12 bases in between. The CDR3 length is 15 residues. Looked up from germline, CDR1 is MNHEY and CDR2 is SVGEGT. CDR3 in amino acids: CASSQSVISYNEQFF. The CDR3 nucleotides read TGTGCCAGCAGCCAAAGCGTAATCTCCTACAATGAGCAGTTCTTC.

CDR3 loop: CASRLPGQENIQYF. DNA for the CDR3: TGTGCCAGCAGACTGCCGGGACAAGAAAACATTCAGTACTTC. This chain links TRBV6-6 with TRBJ2-4; perhaps TRBD1 as D (6 bases). The V gene's germline CDR1 is MNHNY and CDR2 SVGAGI (reference sequence). This CDR3 comprises 14 residues. V was trimmed by 6 bases and J by 5 bases, leaving 14 bases between them.

The chain joins TRBV11-3 to TRBJ2-5, with D possibly matching TRBD2 (6 bases). This CDR3 is built from 16 residues. The ends were cut back, 2 bases at V and 0 bases at J, with 13 bases in the middle. CDR1 SGHNT and CDR2 YENEEA come from the germline V gene. The CDR3 is CASSLRREENQETQYF. The CDR3 DNA is TGTGCCAGCAGCTTAAGGAGGGAGGAGAACCAAGAGACCCAGTACTTC.

This clonotype was seen a few times. The chain carries TRBV19 and TRBJ2-4; no clear D gene. CDR3 size: 13 residues. V dropped 3 bases and J dropped 7 bases, with 10 bases sitting between them. CDR1 LNHDA and CDR2 SQIVND come from the germline V gene (reference sequence). The CDR3 sequence: CASSIHGSNIQYF. The CDR3 DNA sequence: TGTGCCAGTAGTATCCATGGCTCGAACATTCAGTACTTC.

V is TRBV12-3 or TRBV12-4 and J is TRBJ1-5; unclear D gene. Trimming took off 5 bases at V and 3 bases at J, with 8 bases between the two ends. CDR3 length equals 13 residues. In DNA form, the CDR3 reads TGTGCCAGCAGTGACCCGCTCAATCAGCCCCAGCATTTT. Amino acids: CASSDPLNQPQHF.

The chain recombines TRBV7-2 with TRBJ2-5; D is perhaps TRBD1 (6 bases). Between the trimmed V and J ends, which lost 5 bases and 5 bases, there was a span of 15 bases. CDR3 size: 14 residues. Looked up from germline, CDR1 is SGHTA and CDR2 is FQGNSA. The DNA of the CDR3 is TGTGCCAGCAGCCCCACAGGGTTTCGGGAGACCCAGTACTTC. This codes for CASSPTGFRETQYF. Using reference TRBV7-2 and TRBJ2-5 for the parts outside the CDR3, the full variable domain is GAGVSQSPSNKVTEKGKDVELRCDPISGHTALYWYRQSLGQGLEFLIYFQGNSAPDKSGLPSDRFSAERTGGSVSTLTIQRTQQEDSAVYLCASSPTGFRETQYFGPGTRLLVL.

The table lists this clonotype with a few counts. The rearrangement uses TRBV5-1 and TRBJ2-5; TRBD2 agrees at 9 bases. The DNA matches TRBJ2-1 better at its end, which makes the J call doubtful. The CDR3 sequence is 14 residues long. The germline gives CDR1 SGHRS, CDR2 YFSETQ. The DNA for the CDR3 is TGCGCCAGCAGCTCCAGCCTTACTAGCGGGGAGCAGTTCTTC. Protein sequence: CASSSSLTSGEQFF.

This sequence joins TRBV20-1 and TRBJ2-3; 10 nucleotides line up with TRBD2. CDR1 DFQATT and CDR2 SNEGSKA come from the germline V gene (reference sequence). The CDR3 loop spans 19 amino acids. V lost 1 base and J lost 1; bases outside the gene matches: 14. The CDR3 is CSARVPGASGRGGTDTQYF. In nucleotides, the CDR3 is TGCAGTGCTAGAGTTCCTGGGGCGAGCGGGAGGGGTGGCACAGATACGCAGTATTTT.

The chain combines TRBV20-1 with TRBJ2-7, with 7 bases lining up with TRBD1. Germline V gives CDR1 DFQATT, CDR2 SNEGSKA (reference sequence). The V and J ends lost 6 bases and 5 bases, in that order; junction bases with no gene match: 10. The CDR3 runs 13 residues. The CDR3 is CSAAVYRGNEQYF. The CDR3 DNA reads TGCAGTGCAGCGGTATACAGGGGCAACGAGCAGTACTTC.

The rearrangement uses TRBV6-5 and TRBJ2-1, with TRBD2 identical over 7 bases. Germline CDR1 MNHEY, CDR2 SVGAGI. The CDR3 runs to 13 residues. V was pared by 8 bases and J by 1 base, with 2 bases of the junction left unmatched. The CDR3 sequence is CASHSGSYNEQFF. CDR3 DNA: TGTGCCAGCCATAGCGGGTCCTACAATGAGCAGTTCTTC.

The chain carries TRBV28 and TRBJ1-1; D unresolved. Germline assignment: CDR1 MDHEN and CDR2 SYDVKM. V was trimmed by 0 bases and J by 0 bases, leaving 8 bases between them. The CDR3 spans 15 residues. The CDR3 coding sequence is TGTGCCAGCAGTTTATGGGCCAGTCTGAACACTGAAGCTTTCTTT. This encodes CASSLWASLNTEAFF.

The rearrangement uses TRBV7-9 and TRBJ2-2; a weak D match, TRBD2 (5 bases). V lost 6 bases, J lost 2 bases, and 13 bases lay in between. Germline V gene sequence: CDR1 SEHNR, CDR2 FQNEAQ (reference sequence). The CDR3 consists of 15 residues. CDR3 protein: CASSPFGGNTGELFF. CDR3 bases: TGTGCCAGCAGTCCCTTCGGAGGAAACACCGGGGAGCTGTTTTTT.

DNA of the CDR3: TGCAGCGTGGAGACAGGGTCTAATGAAAAACTGTTTTTT. Translating it yields CSVETGSNEKLFF. V gene TRBV29-1 combines with J gene TRBJ1-4; TRBD1 agrees at 7 bases. The germline gives CDR1 SQVTM, CDR2 ANQGSEA. The CDR3 has 13 amino acids. V shed 6 bases, J shed 3 bases, and the junction held 4 bases outside the gene matches. The complete variable domain, with remaining parts taken from reference TRBV29-1 and TRBJ1-4, reads SAVISQKPSRDICQRGTSLTIQCQVDSQVTMMFWYRQQPGQSLTLIATANQGSEATYESGFVIDKFPISRPNLTFSTLTVSNMSPEDSSIYLCSVETGSNEKLFFGSGTQLSVL.

This clonotype has at least ten counts. This rearrangement joins TRBV9 to TRBJ2-7, with D maybe TRBD1 (6 bases). In germline, CDR1 is SGDLS, CDR2 YYNGEE. V shed 7 bases and J shed 5 bases, with 16 bases lying between them. The CDR3 is made up of 13 amino acids. The CDR3 nucleotides read TGTGCCAGCTCGGCAGGGGAGATGAACGAGCAGTACTTC. It encodes CASSAGEMNEQYF.